This TCR beta chain comes out of a study of spatial heterogeneity in lung cancer. Study-level information: Within raw reads, each unique TCR and UMI combination appeared on average more than ten times.

Study outcomes and limitations: In blood, ubiquitous expanded tumor TCRs appeared more at resection than follow-up.

This clonotype was detected only a few times. Its antigen is not known. Noted time point: sample taken at primary tumor resection. Whole RNA obtained from tumor, nontumor lung or frozen PBMC underwent sequencing without sorting. Unique molecular identifiers, one per molecule, were present on every TCR cDNA molecule. MiXCR, applied by TCRdb to the 5' RACE reads, yields one record per CDR3 protein. The table lists some 64,000 distinct CDR3 sequences, approximately 8.9% of them singletons. This material consisted of PBMCs, taken at surgery. This TCR derives from a female donor with early-stage non-small cell lung cancer.

CDR3 bases: TGCGCCAGCAGCGGACGTTTCCTAGAAGCTCCGCAGTATTTT. Its protein product is CASSGRFLEAPQYF. The rearrangement joins TRBV5-1 to TRBJ2-3, with no clear D. There are 14 residues in the CDR3. Trimming removed 4 bases at V and 10 bases at J, with 19 bases between. CDR1 SGHRS and CDR2 YFSETQ come from the germline V gene.